The rows below give T cell receptor beta chains drawn from one sample of a study of T cells in localized non-small cell lung cancer. Profiled with immunoSEQ multiplex PCR; TCRdb holds only in-frame clones, not every one. The data show about 17,000 clones, around 89% seen once. Sample: peripheral blood, taken before any cancer treatment. These receptors all come from a male donor older than 55 with stage II squamous cell lung carcinoma. Both conserved end residues are part of each CDR3. D genes are given only for firm matches. Part of the rows lack a size; the others show once, few, many or a class for expanded clones.

clone size: -; J gene: TRBJ2-2; CDR3 length: 19; D gene: TRBD2; V gene: TRBV27; CDR3 protein: CASSLSASRAGAYTGELFF; CDR3 DNA: TGTGCCAGCAGTTTATCCGCCTCAAGGGCGGGAGCCTACACCGGGGAGCTGTTTTTT
clone size: -; J gene: TRBJ2-6; CDR3 length: 15; D gene: -; V gene: TRBV6-5; CDR3 protein: CASSVGGTGANVLTF; CDR3 DNA: TGTGCCAGCAGCGTGGGGGGTACTGGGGCCAACGTCCTGACTTTC
clone size: -; J gene: TRBJ2-1; CDR3 length: 15; D gene: -; V gene: TRBV5-6; CDR3 protein: CASSPGPSSYNEQFF; CDR3 DNA: TGTGCCAGCAGCCCCGGGCCGAGCTCCTACAATGAGCAGTTCTTC
clone size: -; J gene: TRBJ1-1; CDR3 length: 15; D gene: TRBD1; V gene: TRBV5-6; CDR3 protein: CASSARQGLYTEAFF; CDR3 DNA: TGTGCCAGCAGCGCGAGACAGGGTTTGTACACTGAAGCTTTCTTT
clone size: -; J gene: TRBJ2-2; CDR3 length: 16; D gene: TRBD1; V gene: TRBV30; CDR3 protein: CAWRGQGAIYTGELFF; CDR3 DNA: TGTGCCTGGAGAGGACAGGGGGCGATTTACACCGGGGAGCTGTTTTTT
clone size: -; J gene: TRBJ2-7; CDR3 length: 16; D gene: TRBD1; V gene: TRBV6-1; CDR3 protein: CASSEGGTGGRNEQYF; CDR3 DNA: TGTGCCAGCAGTGAGGGGGGGACAGGGGGTAGGAACGAGCAGTACTTC
clone size: -; J gene: TRBJ2-7; CDR3 length: 13; D gene: -; V gene: TRBV6-5; CDR3 protein: CASSYKESYEQYF; CDR3 DNA: TGTGCCAGCAGTTATAAGGAGTCCTACGAGCAGTACTTC
clone size: -; J gene: TRBJ2-7; CDR3 length: 15; D gene: TRBD1; V gene: TRBV28; CDR3 protein: CASSGGTGGRHEQYF; CDR3 DNA: TGTGCCAGCAGTGGGGGGACAGGGGGACGTCACGAGCAGTACTTC
clone size: once; J gene: TRBJ1-1; CDR3 length: 19; D gene: -; V gene: TRBV28; CDR3 protein: CASRKPRDTIILLATEAFF; CDR3 DNA: TGTGCCAGCAGGAAACCCCGGGACACCATAATCCTCCTGGCCACTGAAGCTTTCTTT
clone size: once; J gene: TRBJ2-3; CDR3 length: 14; D gene: -; V gene: TRBV4-1; CDR3 protein: CASSHSRGTDTQYF; CDR3 DNA: TGCGCCAGCAGCCATTCTAGGGGCACAGATACGCAGTATTTT
clone size: -; J gene: TRBJ2-1; CDR3 length: 13; D gene: TRBD2; V gene: TRBV30; CDR3 protein: CAWETSGSRKQFF; CDR3 DNA: TGTGCCTGGGAGACTAGCGGCTCACGAAAACAGTTCTTC
clone size: few; J gene: TRBJ2-5; CDR3 length: 13; D gene: -; V gene: TRBV15; CDR3 protein: CATSRVLQETQYF; CDR3 DNA: TGTGCCACCAGCAGAGTTTTACAAGAGACCCAGTACTTC
clone size: -; J gene: TRBJ2-7; CDR3 length: 13; D gene: TRBD1; V gene: TRBV6-5; CDR3 protein: CASSYGTGGEQYF; CDR3 DNA: TGTGCCAGCAGTTATGGGACAGGGGGCGAGCAGTACTTC
clone size: once; J gene: TRBJ2-7; CDR3 length: 16; D gene: TRBD1; V gene: TRBV30; CDR3 protein: CAWRGSRTGMFYEQYF; CDR3 DNA: TGTGCCTGGAGAGGGTCGAGGACAGGCATGTTCTACGAGCAGTACTTC
clone size: -; J gene: TRBJ2-7; CDR3 length: 12; D gene: -; V gene: TRBV10-3; CDR3 protein: CAIRDSYVEQYF; CDR3 DNA: TGTGCCATCAGGGACAGCTACGTGGAGCAGTACTTC
clone size: -; J gene: TRBJ2-1; CDR3 length: 15; D gene: TRBD2; V gene: TRBV2; CDR3 protein: CASSDRTSGSNEQFF; CDR3 DNA: TGTGCCAGCAGTGATCGGACTAGCGGGAGTAATGAGCAGTTCTTC
clone size: -; J gene: TRBJ2-7; CDR3 length: 15; D gene: TRBD2; V gene: TRBV6-5; CDR3 protein: CASSYLASGSYEQYF; CDR3 DNA: TGTGCCAGCAGTTACTTGGCTAGCGGATCCTACGAGCAGTACTTC
clone size: once; J gene: TRBJ2-2; CDR3 length: 14; D gene: -; V gene: TRBV28; CDR3 protein: CASGGTVNTGELFF; CDR3 DNA: TGTGCCAGCGGGGGGACAGTGAACACCGGGGAGCTGTTTTTT